This record looks at one T cell receptor (beta chain) sequence and its context. Antigen unknown. The data belong to a study of OX40 agonist ivuxolimab in advanced cancers. The wider study: Cohort: about 82% men, mean age around 55, aged about 20 to 90.

General observations from the study: Expanded clones were, on average, more numerous among CD8+ T cells than CD4+.

The CDR3 runs 18 residues. Trimming took 1 base from V and 6 from J; bases not matched to a gene: 11. CDR1 and CDR2 (germline): MGHRA, YSYEKL. Clones were read by immunoSEQ multiplex PCR, and TCRdb kept only the in-frame ones, dropping some. The sample lists fewer than 70,000 clones; roughly 87% were seen once. The specimen was CD4+ or CD8+ T cells sorted from blood, collected in a trial of the OX40 agonist ivuxolimab. The chain recombines TRBV4-1 with TRBJ2-3; TRBD1 aligns across 12 bases. This sequence originates from an adult with an advanced solid tumor such as melanoma, head and neck, liver or kidney cancer. CDR3 amino acids: CASSQAGGDRGRRDTQYF. The CDR3 DNA reads as TGCGCCAGCAGCCAAGCAGGGGGGGACAGGGGGCGTAGGGATACGCAGTATTTT.